The 4 T cell receptor beta chains in this list originate from one sample, sequenced in a study of post-analysis software for immune sequencing data. Their specific antigens are unknown. Overall study findings and caveats: Five TRBV segments, including TRBV5-6, TRBV5-1 and TRBV20-1, were more frequent in patients than controls.

Each TCR beta cDNA library carried unique molecular identifiers. TCRdb passed the PCR reads through MiXCR, listing each CDR3 protein once. The sample has 500,000 to 600,000 distinct CDR3 sequences; roughly 40% are singletons. The source material was blood. The receptors were gathered from a girl under 18 with multiple sclerosis.

The chain employs TRBV18 and TRBJ2-7; D tentatively reads TRBD1 or TRBD2 (6 bases each). Trimming stripped 5 bases from V and 3 bases from J, with 14 bases between. Germline CDR1 reads KGHSH; CDR2 reads LQKENI. The CDR3 has 14 residues. The CDR3 here is CASSGGTRVYEQYF. CDR3 DNA: TGTGCCAGCTCAGGAGGGACACGCGTCTACGAGCAGTACTTC.

The sample holds a few counts of this clonotype. Given a much more abundant clone one base away, this may be a read error. The CDR3 DNA follows: TGTGCCAGCAGCTTAGACGACGAGCAGTACTTC. Its protein is CASSLDDEQYF. This chain uses TRBV11-2 with TRBJ2-4; D uncertain. The better agreement between TRBJ2-7 and the DNA end casts doubt on the J call. This CDR3 is built from 11 residues. Germline lookup yields CDR1 SGHAT and CDR2 FQNNGV.

This clonotype was picked up a small number of times. J is TRBJ1-5 and V is TRBV6-4; D is ambiguous. CDR3 length: 12 amino acids. CDR1 is MRHNA and CDR2 is SNTAGT in the germline V gene. V lost 6 bases and J 3 bases, leaving 6 bases between the germline ends. The CDR3 loop is CASREDNQPQHF. In nucleotides, the CDR3 is TGTGCCAGCAGGGAAGACAATCAGCCCCAGCATTTT.

This clonotype showed up just once. This sequence joins TRBV18 and TRBJ1-2, with no clear D. Trimming left V 4 bases short and J 6 bases short, with 15 bases between. Germline V lookup: CDR1 KGHSH, CDR2 LQKENI. There are 14 residues in the CDR3. CDR3: CASSLGRPGDGYTF. The CDR3 bases are TGTGCCAGCTCACTCGGACGGCCGGGAGATGGCTACACCTTC. Together with reference TRBV18 and TRBJ1-2, the CDR3 gives the full variable domain: NAGVMQNPRHLVRRRGQEARLRCSPMKGHSHVYWYRQLPEEGLKFMVYLQKENIIDESGMPKERFSAEFPKEGPSILRIQQVVRGDSAAYFCASSLGRPGDGYTFGSGTRLTVV.